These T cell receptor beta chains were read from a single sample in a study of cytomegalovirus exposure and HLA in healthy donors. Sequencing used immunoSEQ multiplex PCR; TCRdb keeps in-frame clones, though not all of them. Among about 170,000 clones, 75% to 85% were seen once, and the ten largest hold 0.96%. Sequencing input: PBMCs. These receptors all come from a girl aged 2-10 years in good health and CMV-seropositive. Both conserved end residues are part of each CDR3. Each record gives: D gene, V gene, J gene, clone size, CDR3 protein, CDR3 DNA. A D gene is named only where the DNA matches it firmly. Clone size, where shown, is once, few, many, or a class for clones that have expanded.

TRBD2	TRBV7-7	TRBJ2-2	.	CASSLGTTFNTGELFF	TGTGCTAGCAGCTTGGGGACTACCTTTAACACCGGGGAGCTGTTTTTT
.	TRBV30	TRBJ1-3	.	CAWSLRLQNTIYF	TGTGCCTGGAGTCTTCGTCTCCAGAACACCATATATTTT
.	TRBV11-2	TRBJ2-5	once	CASSFGWTQYF	TGTGCCAGCAGCTTCGGGTGGACCCAGTACTTC
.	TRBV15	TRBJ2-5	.	CATSSADRQETQYF	TGTGCCACCAGCAGCGCAGACAGACAAGAGACCCAGTACTTC
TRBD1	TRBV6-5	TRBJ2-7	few	CASSAGQGGIYEQYF	TGTGCCAGCAGCGCGGGACAGGGAGGGATCTACGAGCAGTACTTC
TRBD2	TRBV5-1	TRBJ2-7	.	CASSFSGREYEQYF	TGCGCCAGCAGCTTTAGCGGGAGGGAGTACGAGCAGTACTTC
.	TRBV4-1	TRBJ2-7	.	CASSQVSGSYEQYF	TGCGCCAGCAGCCAAGTGTCAGGGTCCTACGAGCAGTACTTC
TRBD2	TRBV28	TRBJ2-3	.	CASSLLAGSTDTQYF	TGTGCCAGCAGTTTACTAGCGGGAAGCACAGATACGCAGTATTTT
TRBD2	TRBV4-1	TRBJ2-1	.	CASSQDSTSGSYNEQFF	TGCGCCAGCAGCCAAGATTCGACTAGCGGGAGTTACAATGAGCAGTTCTTC
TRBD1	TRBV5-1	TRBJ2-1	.	CASSAQGAREFF	TGCGCCAGCAGCGCACAGGGGGCGCGGGAGTTCTTC
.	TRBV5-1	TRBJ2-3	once	CASSLDRTDTQYF	TGCGCCAGCAGCCTTGACAGGACAGATACGCAGTATTTT
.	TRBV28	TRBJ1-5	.	CASSLFSRGRWNQPQHF	TGTGCCAGCAGTTTATTTTCTCGGGGAAGATGGAATCAGCCCCAGCATTTT
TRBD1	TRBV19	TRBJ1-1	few	CASSNDRVGEAFF	TGTGCCAGTAGTAACGACAGGGTCGGTGAAGCTTTCTTT
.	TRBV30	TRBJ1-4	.	CAWSGGAGVHEKLFF	TGTGCCTGGAGTGGTGGGGCAGGGGTTCATGAAAAACTGTTTTTT
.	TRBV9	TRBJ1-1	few	CASSVGGFTEAFF	TGTGCCAGCAGCGTAGGAGGGTTCACTGAAGCTTTCTTT
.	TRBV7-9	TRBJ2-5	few	CASSLATRKETQYF	TGTGCCAGCAGCTTAGCGACTAGGAAAGAGACCCAGTACTTC
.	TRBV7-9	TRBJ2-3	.	CASSLRDTQYF	TGTGCCAGCAGCTTGAGAGATACGCAGTATTTT
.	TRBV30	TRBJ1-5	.	CAWSERVGLAQPQHF	TGTGCCTGGAGTGAGAGGGTTGGGTTGGCTCAGCCCCAGCATTTT
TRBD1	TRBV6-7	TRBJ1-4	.	CASRETGPDGGKLFF	TGTGCCAGCAGGGAGACAGGGCCCGATGGGGGAAAACTGTTTTTT
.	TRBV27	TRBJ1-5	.	CASSFYSNQPQHF	TGTGCCAGCAGTTTTTATAGCAATCAGCCCCAGCATTTT
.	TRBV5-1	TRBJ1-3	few	CASSLGPGGNTIYF	TGCGCCAGCAGCTTGGGTCCAGGTGGAAACACCATATATTTT
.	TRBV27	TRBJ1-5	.	CASSLSAFQPQHF	TGTGCCAGCAGTTTATCGGCTTTTCAGCCCCAGCATTTT
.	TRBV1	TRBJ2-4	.	CTSDNSKNIQYF	TGCACCAGCGATAACTCTAAAAACATTCAGTACTTC
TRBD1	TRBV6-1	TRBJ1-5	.	CASSPVGRGRQPQHF	TGTGCCAGCAGCCCCGTGGGCAGGGGGCGGCAGCCCCAGCATTTT
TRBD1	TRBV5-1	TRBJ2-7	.	CASSLSGQSGGHEQYF	TGCGCCAGCAGCTTGAGTGGGCAATCAGGGGGCCACGAGCAGTACTTC
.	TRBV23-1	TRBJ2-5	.	CASGGHQYF	TGCGCCAGCGGGGGACACCAGTACTTC
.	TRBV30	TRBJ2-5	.	CAWSVGRGQETQYF	TGTGCCTGGAGTGTCGGTAGGGGACAAGAGACCCAGTACTTC
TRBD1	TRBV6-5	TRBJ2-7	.	CASSRDSGEQYF	TGTGCCAGCAGTCGGGACAGTGGCGAGCAGTACTTC
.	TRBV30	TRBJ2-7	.	CAWAILSYEQYF	TGTGCCTGGGCTATACTCTCCTACGAGCAGTACTTC
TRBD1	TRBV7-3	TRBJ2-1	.	CASSFTGGARVNEQFF	TGTGCCAGCAGCTTCACAGGGGGCGCAAGAGTCAATGAGCAGTTCTTC
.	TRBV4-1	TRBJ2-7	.	CASSQQHGQKGEQYF	TGCGCCAGCAGCCAACAGCATGGACAAAAGGGCGAGCAGTACTTC
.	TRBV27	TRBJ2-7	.	CASSFLGAYEQYF	TGTGCCAGCAGTTTTTTAGGAGCGTACGAGCAGTACTTC
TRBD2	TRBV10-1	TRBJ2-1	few	CASSEEGLAGEHEQFF	TGCGCCAGCAGTGAGGAGGGACTAGCGGGAGAGCATGAGCAGTTCTTC
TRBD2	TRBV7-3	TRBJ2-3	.	CASSLKAKREVFTDTQYF	TGTGCCAGCAGCTTAAAGGCGAAGCGGGAGGTGTTCACAGATACGCAGTATTTT
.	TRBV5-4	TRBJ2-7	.	CASSFYGRYEQYF	TGTGCCAGCAGCTTTTACGGCAGGTACGAGCAGTACTTC
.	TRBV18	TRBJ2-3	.	CASSAGGLADTQYF	TGTGCCAGCTCAGCAGGGGGGCTGGCTGATACGCAGTATTTT
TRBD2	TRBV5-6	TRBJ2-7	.	CASRRTSLAYEQYF	TGTGCCAGCCGACGGACTAGCTTAGCCTACGAGCAGTACTTC
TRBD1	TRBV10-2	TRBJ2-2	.	CASLPTGANTGELFF	TGCGCCAGCCTTCCGACAGGGGCGAACACCGGGGAGCTGTTTTTT
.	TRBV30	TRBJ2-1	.	CAWSVYERGEQFF	TGTGCCTGGAGTGTCTACGAACGCGGTGAGCAGTTCTTC
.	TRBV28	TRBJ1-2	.	CASSLITQGGYTF	TGTGCCAGCAGTTTAATAACTCAGGGTGGCTACACCTTC
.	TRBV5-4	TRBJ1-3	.	CASSLQTGGTGNTIYF	TGTGCCAGCAGCTTGCAGACCGGAGGAACTGGAAACACCATATATTTT
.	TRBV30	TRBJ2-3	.	CAWTEGVSTDTQYF	TGTGCCTGGACAGAAGGGGTTAGCACAGATACGCAGTATTTT
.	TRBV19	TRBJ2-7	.	CASSMISAPGGYEQYF	TGTGCCAGTAGTATGATATCCGCCCCCGGAGGGTACGAGCAGTACTTC
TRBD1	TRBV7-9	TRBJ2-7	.	CASSPLTGKHEQYF	TGTGCCAGCAGCCCTCTGACAGGGAAACACGAGCAGTACTTC
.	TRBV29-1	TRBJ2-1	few	CSAKTLLSYNEQFF	TGCAGCGCCAAGACTCTGCTCTCCTACAATGAGCAGTTCTTC
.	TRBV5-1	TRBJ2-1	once	CASSLGLPLSYNEQFF	TGCGCCAGCAGCCTGGGACTTCCCCTCTCCTACAATGAGCAGTTCTTC
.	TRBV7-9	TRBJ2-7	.	CASSPRTVGNEQYF	TGTGCCAGCAGCCCGAGGACAGTGGGAAACGAGCAGTACTTC
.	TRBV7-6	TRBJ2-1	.	CASSPGHPSYNEQFF	TGTGCCAGCAGCCCAGGACATCCCTCCTACAATGAGCAGTTCTTC
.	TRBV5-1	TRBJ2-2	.	CASSLLGGANTGELFF	TGCGCCAGCAGCTTGTTGGGGGGTGCGAACACCGGGGAGCTGTTTTTT
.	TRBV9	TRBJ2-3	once	CASSVEGGGSHTDTQYF	TGTGCCAGCAGCGTAGAGGGGGGCGGGAGCCACACAGATACGCAGTATTTT
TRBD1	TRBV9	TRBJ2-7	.	CASSATGTGIYEQYF	TGTGCCAGCAGCGCGACCGGGACAGGGATCTACGAGCAGTACTTC
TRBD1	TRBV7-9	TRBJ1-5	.	CASSHTGGTNQPQHF	TGTGCCAGCAGCCACACAGGGGGCACAAATCAGCCCCAGCATTTT
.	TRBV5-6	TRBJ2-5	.	CASAPGPGQETQYF	TGTGCCAGTGCCCCGGGCCCGGGACAAGAGACCCAGTACTTC
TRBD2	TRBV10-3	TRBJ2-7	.	CAISGAVAGVSYEQYF	TGTGCCATCAGTGGGGCGGTTGCGGGGGTCTCCTACGAGCAGTACTTC